These 17 T cell receptor beta chains were all obtained from the same sample, sequenced in a study of T-cell memory formation after mild COVID-19. TCRdb processed the 5' RACE reads anew with MiXCR; each CDR3 protein has one entry. The sample contains 200,000 or so distinct CDR3 sequences, around 8.8% of which appear only once. The sample was PBMCs or a T cell subset sorted from them (not recorded which). These receptors were taken from a young man who had mild COVID-19 (a few samples of this study predate the infection). Cell type and time point are not known.

The chain carries TRBV5-4 and TRBJ2-7, with 10 nucleotides matching TRBD1. The junction had 11 bases not matched to a gene; V was cut back by 4 bases and J by 7 bases. In germline, CDR1 is SGHNT, CDR2 YYREEE (reference sequence). The CDR3 is 15 residues long. CDR3 amino acids: CASSPGDRGRLEQYF. Written as DNA, the CDR3 is TGTGCCAGCAGCCCAGGGGACAGGGGAAGATTGGAGCAGTACTTC.

This clonotype has a handful of counts. The gene calls are TRBV4-2 and TRBJ1-2; 8 bases match TRBD1. Trimming at V came to 4 bases and at J to 6 bases, leaving 7 bases not matched to a gene. Germline lookup yields CDR1 LGHNA and CDR2 YNFKEQ. This CDR3 region has 14 residues. The CDR3 reads CASSPRTGRDGYTF. CDR3 bases: TGTGCCAGCAGCCCTCGGACAGGGCGCGATGGCTACACCTTC.

This chain's CDR3 is CASSFGPKRNEQYF. The CDR3 DNA reads TGTGCCAGCAGCTTCGGCCCGAAAAGGAACGAGCAGTACTTC. This chain joins TRBV7-8 and TRBJ2-7; D ambiguous. In germline, CDR1 is SGHVS, CDR2 FQNEAQ. The CDR3 spans 14 residues. Trimming cost V 3 bases and J 5 bases, with 14 bases left between them.

V gene TRBV2 combines with J gene TRBJ2-2; TRBD2 is a possible D gene (5 bases). The germline V gene has CDR1 SNHLY and CDR2 FYNNEI. Trimming pared 3 bases from V and 3 bases from J, leaving 8 bases between. This CDR3 is 14 amino acids long. The CDR3 DNA follows: TGTGCCAGCAGTGACCCCGGGGACACCGGGGAGCTGTTTTTT. Translation: CASSDPGDTGELFF.

This clonotype was observed many times. This rearrangement joins TRBV5-1 to TRBJ2-3; 9 bases are shared with TRBD2. The CDR3 length is 16 residues. Germline CDR1 SGHRS, CDR2 YFSETQ. V dropped 0 bases and J dropped 2; count of bases not matched to a gene: 4. This CDR3 is CASSLAVAGDTDTQYF. DNA for the CDR3: TGCGCCAGCAGCTTGGCAGTAGCGGGGGACACAGATACGCAGTATTTT.

This clonotype was detected a few times. The chain uses TRBV6-6 and TRBJ2-5, with D tentatively TRBD2 (7 bases). The V end lost 6 bases, the J end lost 2 bases, and 16 bases lay between the germline ends. The CDR3 sequence is 15 residues long. Per germline, CDR1 MNHNY and CDR2 SVGAGI (reference sequence). CDR3 protein: CASSSRRGGQETQYF. In DNA, the CDR3 is TGTGCCAGCAGCTCACGGAGGGGGGGTCAAGAGACCCAGTACTTC.

Concerning this clonotype itself: At one end the junction does not follow the germline gene, possibly because of a read error. The DNA of the CDR3 is TGTGCCAGCCGTGATCGTAGCCCCGAGCAGTACTTC. It specifies CASRDRSPEQYF. The V gene is TRBV2, the J gene TRBJ2-7; D is undetermined. The CDR3 spans 12 residues. CDR1 and CDR2 (germline): SNHLY, FYNNEI.

The chain combines TRBV5-1 with TRBJ2-3; D is unresolved. Germline loops: CDR1 SGHRS, CDR2 YFSETQ. This CDR3 has 16 amino acids. The V end lost 0 bases, the J end lost 0 bases, and 11 bases lay between the germline ends. This CDR3 reads CASSLGASSSTDTQYF. For the CDR3, the DNA is TGCGCCAGCAGCTTGGGTGCCAGTTCTAGCACAGATACGCAGTATTTT.

In this sample, this clonotype turned up many times. The V gene is TRBV5-8, the J gene TRBJ2-4; D not certain. V lost 3 bases, J lost 10 bases, and 8 bases lay in between. CDR3 length equals 11 residues. The germline CDR1 and CDR2 sequences are SGHTS and YDEGEE. The CDR3 protein is CASSWPVIQYF. The CDR3 DNA reads as TGTGCCAGCAGCTGGCCGGTGATTCAGTACTTC.

The chain carries TRBV7-2 and TRBJ2-2, with D maybe TRBD1 (7 bases). The CDR3 is made up of 15 amino acids. Per the germline V gene, CDR1 is SGHTA and CDR2 is FQGNSA. The V end was cut by 2 bases, the J end by 6 bases, with 13 bases between. The CDR3 here is CASSLSQGGSGELFF. DNA for the CDR3: TGTGCCAGCAGCTTATCCCAGGGGGGTTCCGGGGAGCTGTTTTTT.

This sequence joins TRBV5-6 and TRBJ1-5; possibly TRBD1 for D (5 bases). CDR3 length: 17 amino acids. Trimming cost V 1 base and J 2 bases, with 16 bases left between them. CDR1 and CDR2 from the germline V gene are SGHDT and YYEEEE. CDR3 coding DNA: TGTGCCAGCAGCTTGATCCGGGGGAATTTGGGCAATCAGCCCCAGCATTTT. Amino acids: CASSLIRGNLGNQPQHF.

The chain recombines TRBV6-1 with TRBJ2-3, with D possibly matching TRBD2 (5 bases). Germline CDR1 reads MNHNS; CDR2 reads SASEGT. The CDR3 totals 14 residues. V was cut by 6 bases and J by 3 bases, with 13 bases left in between. In DNA, the CDR3 is TGTGCCAGCAGGTGGGCTAGCAGGACAGATACGCAGTATTTT. This sequence encodes CASRWASRTDTQYF.

In its sample, this clonotype was seen a few times. The gene calls are TRBV5-1 and TRBJ2-7; 8 nucleotides agree with TRBD2. J gave up 0 bases and V 0 bases, and 2 bases lay outside the gene matches. Germline lookup yields CDR1 SGHRS and CDR2 YFSETQ. The CDR3 runs 15 residues. As DNA, the CDR3 is TGCGCCAGCAGCTTGGCGGGGACTAGCTCCTACGAGCAGTACTTC. Amino acid sequence: CASSLAGTSSYEQYF.

This clonotype was recorded at least ten times. The chain recombines TRBV7-9 with TRBJ2-3, with 8 bases aligning to TRBD1. Germline CDR1 reads SEHNR; CDR2 reads FQNEAQ (reference sequence). V lost 7 bases, J lost 2 bases, and 5 bases stayed unmatched. This CDR3 spans 14 amino acids. The CDR3 is CASTGQGATDTQYF. Here the CDR3 DNA reads TGTGCCAGCACCGGACAGGGAGCCACAGATACGCAGTATTTT.

This clonotype was counted between two and nine times. The chain links TRBV4-1 to TRBJ2-7; 14 nucleotides align to TRBD2. CDR1 and CDR2 (germline): MGHRA, YSYEKL. V trimming: 7 bases; J trimming: 4 bases; junction bases outside the gene matches: 15. The CDR3 runs to 18 residues. The CDR3 loop is CASTPRVGTSGGPYEQYF. The CDR3, as DNA: TGCGCCAGCACACCCCGCGTTGGGACTAGCGGGGGCCCTTACGAGCAGTACTTC.

This clonotype was found many times. V and J are TRBV12-3 or TRBV12-4 and TRBJ1-2; 8 bases are shared with TRBD1. The CDR3 contains 14 residues. V lost 6 bases and J lost 8; bases outside the gene matches: 11. The CDR3 sequence is CASSYNRAGGGYTF. The CDR3 region has the DNA TGTGCCAGCAGCTACAATAGGGCAGGGGGCGGCTACACCTTC.

The V and J genes are TRBV2 and TRBJ1-6; D gene ambiguous. Trimming left V 8 bases short and J 9 bases short, with 20 bases between. This CDR3 has 15 residues. Germline CDR1 is SNHLY and CDR2 is FYNNEI. DNA of the CDR3: TGTGCCAGCTCCAGTGAGACCCCGGATGGTTCACCCCTCCACTTT. Its translation: CASSSETPDGSPLHF.